These 27 T cell receptor beta chains share one sample of origin, sequenced in a study of blood T cells in healthy people across ages. Combining a sample-barcoded 5' primer with a J-beta primer mix, a second PCR ran for 7 to 11 cycles. Each CDR3 protein gets one entry after TCRdb re-called the 5' RACE reads with MiXCR. The data contain about 1.6 million distinct CDR3 sequences, roughly 30% of them singletons. What was sequenced was blood. Receptor source: a woman between 25 and 40 years old in good health.

This clonotype was found a few times. This chain connects TRBV13 to TRBJ1-1, with D tentatively TRBD1 (6 bases). The CDR3 has 14 residues. Per germline, CDR1 PRHDT and CDR2 FYEKMQ (reference sequence). V lost 5 bases and J lost 1, with 11 bases in between. DNA for the CDR3: TGTGCCAGCAGCACGGAACAGGGGAACACTGAAGCTTTCTTT. Translated: CASSTEQGNTEAFF.

The chain recombines TRBV5-8 with TRBJ2-6; no clear D gene. The CDR3 runs 17 residues. CDR1 SGHTS and CDR2 YDEGEE come from the germline V gene. V shed 0 bases and J shed 4 bases, with 14 bases lying between them. DNA of the CDR3: TGTGCCAGCAGCTTGGGGAAGGGTTCGTCGGGGGCCAACGTCCTGACTTTC. This gives the protein CASSLGKGSSGANVLTF.

CDR3 region: CASSINRGWNEKLFF. In nucleotides, the CDR3 is TGCGCCAGCAGCATAAACAGGGGATGGAATGAAAAACTGTTTTTT. The chain carries TRBV5-1 and TRBJ1-4, with 7 nucleotides matching TRBD1. CDR1 is SGHRS and CDR2 is YFSETQ in the germline V gene. The ends lost 4 bases at V and 5 bases at J; junction bases unmatched: 8. CDR3 length: 15 residues. The variable domain in full, completed from reference TRBV5-1 and TRBJ1-4, reads KAGVTQTPRYLIKTRGQQVTLSCSPISGHRSVSWYQQTPGQGLQFLFEYFSETQRNKGNFPGRFSGRQFSNSRSEMNVSTLELGDSALYLCASSINRGWNEKLFFGSGTQLSVL.

This clonotype was found a few times. The CDR3 DNA follows: TGTGCCAGCAGCTTGGAAGCGGTGGTCACAGATACGCAGTATTTT. Translation: CASSLEAVVTDTQYF. The chain uses TRBV5-4 and TRBJ2-3, with a tentative D call TRBD2 (5 bases). The germline V gene has CDR1 SGHNT and CDR2 YYREEE (reference sequence). With 0 bases removed from V and 2 bases from J, the gap between germline ends came to 10 bases. This CDR3 comprises 15 residues.

The chain carries TRBV28 and TRBJ2-7; 7 bases agree with TRBD2. Germline V lookup: CDR1 MDHEN, CDR2 SYDVKM. V dropped 7 bases and J dropped 1; count of bases not matched to a gene: 13. This CDR3 is built from 16 residues. Here the CDR3 DNA reads TGTGCCAGCAATACCCCTTGGCTAGCGGATTCCTACGAGCAGTACTTC. Translated, it gives CASNTPWLADSYEQYF.

The table lists this clonotype with a few counts. The chain is built from TRBV4-2 and TRBJ1-1; D is uncertain. CDR1 LGHNA and CDR2 YNFKEQ come from the germline V gene. V lost 0 bases to trimming and J lost 8 bases, with 7 bases between them. CDR3 length equals 12 residues. DNA for the CDR3: TGTGCCAGCAGCCAAGATGGGATAGAAGCTTTCTTT. As protein: CASSQDGIEAFF.

In this sample, this clonotype turned up a few times. The V and J genes are TRBV9 and TRBJ2-3; a weak D match, TRBD2 (7 bases). The CDR3 has 16 amino acids. Per the germline V gene, CDR1 is SGDLS and CDR2 is YYNGEE. V lost 6 bases to trimming and J lost 2 bases, with 19 bases between them. The CDR3 DNA is TGTGCCAGCAATGTAGGGGGGGGGCCTTTCACAGATACGCAGTATTTT. Translating gives CASNVGGGPFTDTQYF.

J is TRBJ2-5 and V is TRBV6-5, with unresolved D. CDR3 size: 14 residues. V shed 2 bases and J shed 5 bases, with 12 bases lying between them. Germline assignment: CDR1 MNHEY and CDR2 SVGAGI. The CDR3 region is CASSYGGNGETQYF. CDR3 in DNA: TGTGCCAGCAGTTACGGTGGTAATGGGGAGACCCAGTACTTC.

The chain recombines TRBV7-8 with TRBJ2-7, with a possible D match to TRBD2 (5 bases). This CDR3 is built from 15 residues. The germline CDR1 and CDR2 sequences are SGHVS and FQNEAQ. The V gene lost 1 base and the J gene lost 7 bases, with 17 bases spanning the gap. CDR3 amino acids: CASSLEGSHSGEQYF. The DNA of the CDR3 is TGTGCCAGCAGCTTAGAAGGGAGCCACTCGGGAGAGCAGTACTTC.

This clonotype was detected only a few times. This rearrangement joins TRBV14 to TRBJ1-2; 10 bases are a match to TRBD1. Germline CDR1 and CDR2: SGHDN and FVKESK. Trimming removed 3 bases from V and 8 bases from J; junction bases left unmatched: 3. This CDR3 contains 13 residues. CDR3 region: CASSHDRGLGYTF. CDR3 DNA sequence: TGTGCCAGCAGCCACGACAGGGGGCTCGGCTACACCTTC.

In this sample, this clonotype turned up a few times. V gene TRBV20-1 combines with J gene TRBJ1-6; D uncertain. This CDR3 is 15 amino acids long. The V gene's germline CDR1 is DFQATT and CDR2 SNEGSKA (reference sequence). Trimming stripped 4 bases from V and 0 bases from J, with 10 bases between. DNA for the CDR3: TGCAGTGCTACTGACCGGAGCTCCTATAATTCACCCCTCCACTTT. The encoded protein is CSATDRSSYNSPLHF.

This sequence joins TRBV12-3 or TRBV12-4 and TRBJ1-2, with D unclear. Trimming removed 3 bases from V and 0 bases from J, with 14 bases in between. This CDR3 is built from 16 residues. CDR3 coding DNA: TGTGCCAGCAGTTTTGGGAGGGCAGTAGCTAACTATGGCTACACCTTC. Translation gives CASSFGRAVANYGYTF.

The chain is built from TRBV4-2 and TRBJ1-1, with 8 bases fitting TRBD1. The CDR3 runs 15 residues. The germline CDR1 and CDR2 sequences are LGHNA and YNFKEQ. Trimming removed 2 bases from V and 0 bases from J; junction bases left unmatched: 2. Here the CDR3 DNA reads TGTGCCAGCAGCCAAAGGGACAGGATGAACACTGAAGCTTTCTTT. Translation gives CASSQRDRMNTEAFF.

This rearrangement joins TRBV6-5 to TRBJ2-7; no clear D. V dropped 6 bases and J dropped 0 bases, with 9 bases sitting between them. Germline assignment: CDR1 MNHEY and CDR2 SVGAGI. This CDR3 is built from 13 residues. Here the CDR3 DNA reads TGTGCCAGCAGACCCGGGCCCTCCTACGAGCAGTACTTC. It specifies CASRPGPSYEQYF.

The V and J genes are TRBV29-1 and TRBJ2-7, with TRBD1 identical over 7 bases. The CDR3 spans 14 residues. After removal of 5 bases from V and 4 bases from J, the junction contained 11 bases not matched to a gene. Germline V gives CDR1 SQVTM, CDR2 ANQGSEA. Written as DNA, the CDR3 is TGCAGCGTTCAACCGGGACAGATACTTTACGAGCAGTACTTC. This sequence encodes CSVQPGQILYEQYF.

The V call is TRBV7-2, the J call TRBJ2-7; D may match TRBD1 or TRBD2 (5 bases each). The germline gives CDR1 SGHTA, CDR2 FQGNSA. The CDR3 is made up of 15 amino acids. The ends were cut back, 3 bases at V and 7 bases at J, with 19 bases in the middle. CDR3 sequence (DNA): TGTGCCAGCAGCTTTACATCCGGGGCGCCTGGAGAGCAGTACTTC. It is translated as CASSFTSGAPGEQYF.

CDR3 sequence: CASSLRAPRKTEAFF. The CDR3 bases are TGTGCCAGCAGCCTCAGGGCCCCCCGTAAAACTGAAGCTTTCTTT. This chain joins TRBV11-1 and TRBJ1-1; D possibly corresponds to TRBD1 (5 bases). The germline V gene has CDR1 SGHAT and CDR2 FQDESV (reference sequence). V lost 5 bases and J 5 bases, leaving 18 bases between the germline ends. The CDR3 sequence is 15 residues long.

The rearrangement links TRBV5-1 to TRBJ2-1; D is possibly TRBD1 (6 bases). Looked up from germline, CDR1 is SGHRS and CDR2 is YFSETQ. V was trimmed by 4 bases and J by 15 bases, leaving 23 bases between them. This CDR3 region has 14 residues. The CDR3, as DNA: TGCGCCAGCAGCGTGGATCGCTCCAGGACAGATCTGTTCTTC. Residues: CASSVDRSRTDLFF.

This chain connects TRBV28 to TRBJ2-7, with 10 bases lining up with TRBD2. The CDR3 runs to 17 residues. The J segment lost 2 bases and the V segment lost 6 bases, leaving 13 bases of the junction unmatched. Germline assignment: CDR1 MDHEN and CDR2 SYDVKM. The CDR3 coding sequence is TGTGCCAGCAGCCGGGTAAACGGGACTAGCGTAACCTACGAGCAGTACTTC. As protein: CASSRVNGTSVTYEQYF.

The table lists this clonotype with a few counts. V gene TRBV5-6 combines with J gene TRBJ1-1; a weak D match, TRBD1 (5 bases). Per the germline V gene, CDR1 is SGHDT and CDR2 is YYEEEE. The CDR3 is 14 amino acids. Trimming took 3 bases from V and 6 from J, leaving 15 bases between them. CDR3 sequence (DNA): TGTGCCAGCAGCTCCCGGGACCCCGGCCCTGAAGCTTTCTTT. As protein: CASSSRDPGPEAFF.

On this clonotype: At one boundary the junction diverges from the germline segment, which might be a read error. The rearrangement links TRBV5-1 to TRBJ2-5; TRBD1 is a possible D gene (5 bases). This CDR3 is built from 15 residues. The germline V gene has CDR1 SGHRS and CDR2 YFSETQ. The CDR3 DNA reads TGCGCCAGCAGTTTGGCTAGGGGCCAGCAAGAGACCCAGTACTTC. Residues: CASSLARGQQETQYF.

J is TRBJ2-5 and V is TRBV6-6; maybe TRBD2 (6 bases). This CDR3 is 13 amino acids long. V was trimmed by 7 bases and J by 11 bases, leaving 20 bases between them. CDR1 is MNHNY, CDR2 SVGAGI, per germline (reference sequence). CDR3 sequence (DNA): TGTGCCAGCAAGAACGGGAGACTAGGGGAGCAGTACTTC. Protein: CASKNGRLGEQYF.

There are many counts of this clonotype. V is TRBV10-3 and J is TRBJ2-1, with D unresolved. V lost 6 bases to trimming and J lost 4 bases, with 10 bases between them. The CDR3 extends over 13 amino acids. Per germline, CDR1 ENHRY and CDR2 SYGVKD. The CDR3, as DNA: TGTGCCATCAGCGTGTCCTCATACAATGAGCAGTTCTTC. This gives the protein CAISVSSYNEQFF.

This chain uses TRBV2 with TRBJ2-3, with 12 bases matching TRBD2. This CDR3 has 17 residues. Germline CDR1 and CDR2: SNHLY and FYNNEI. V lost 0 bases to trimming and J lost 2 bases; unmatched junction nucleotides: 3. CDR3: CASSEALAGGITDTQYF. The DNA for the CDR3 is TGTGCCAGCAGTGAAGCGCTAGCGGGAGGGATCACAGATACGCAGTATTTT.

The sample holds a few counts of this clonotype. The junction shows a germline mismatch at one end, possibly a read error. The chain recombines TRBV11-2 with TRBJ2-2, with 9 bases matching TRBD2. Per germline, CDR1 SGHAT and CDR2 FQNNGV. CDR3 size: 15 residues. The CDR3 nucleotides are TGTGCCAGCAGCTCCGGAGCGGGAGGTGTCGGGGGGCTGTTTTTT. This gives the protein CASSSGAGGVGGLFF.

This clonotype was detected only a few times. V is TRBV7-9 and J is TRBJ2-1; 9 bases line up with TRBD2. Germline V gene lookup returns CDR1 SEHNR and CDR2 FQNEAQ (reference sequence). V dropped 3 bases and J dropped 8; count of bases not matched to a gene: 11. CDR3 size: 16 residues. The CDR3 DNA is TGTGCCAGCAGCTTGTTTGGGACTAGCAGGTGGTATGAGCAGTTCTTC. Protein: CASSLFGTSRWYEQFF.

The table lists this clonotype with a few counts. The V call is TRBV5-1, the J call TRBJ2-7, with D possibly matching TRBD1 (5 bases). Germline V gene lookup returns CDR1 SGHRS and CDR2 YFSETQ. The V end lost 0 bases, the J end lost 0 bases, and 13 bases lay between the germline ends. The CDR3 totals 16 residues. The CDR3 here is CASSLDAGKSSYEQYF. For the CDR3, the DNA is TGCGCCAGCAGCTTGGATGCAGGGAAAAGCTCCTACGAGCAGTACTTC.